Presented here are 26 T cell receptor beta chains from one specimen sequenced in a study of HIV-infected children after antiretroviral therapy interruption. Regarding treatment: PENTA 11 planned treatment interruption arm or continuous ART arm. A 3' RACE protocol on RNA, with unique molecular identifiers, produced the TCR library. TCRdb reprocessed the 3' RACE reads with MiXCR, giving one entry per CDR3 protein. The sample contains some 40,000 distinct CDR3 sequences, under 8% of which appear only once. The specimen comprised CD45RA+ CD4+ T cells from PBMCs, pooled from several time points, sampled from a donor given antiretroviral therapy, either interrupted or continuous. Subset: naive CD4+ CD45RA+ CD45RO- T cells. The receptors shown here come from a pool of human donors with HIV.

This clonotype was recorded many times. The V gene is TRBV7-2, the J gene TRBJ2-5; D is uncertain. The CDR3 totals 14 residues. The ends were cut back, 0 bases at V and 1 base at J, with 6 bases in the middle. Germline V gene data show CDR1 as SGHTA and CDR2 as FQGNSA. The CDR3: CASSLAALQETQYF. DNA of the CDR3: TGTGCCAGCAGCTTAGCGGCGCTCCAAGAGACCCAGTACTTC.

This clonotype came up many times. The genes are TRBV2 and TRBJ2-7, with a weak D call TRBD2 (6 bases). The V end lost 6 bases, the J end lost 2 bases, and 17 bases lay between the germline ends. This CDR3 is 15 amino acids long. CDR1 SNHLY and CDR2 FYNNEI come from the germline V gene. CDR3 protein: CASRARLEGTYEQYF. The DNA for the CDR3 is TGTGCCAGCAGAGCACGACTAGAGGGGACCTACGAGCAGTACTTC. Combining the CDR3 with reference TRBV2 and TRBJ2-7 gives the whole variable domain EPEVTQTPSHQVTQMGQEVILRCVPISNHLYFYWYRQILGQKVEFLVSFYNNEISEKSEIFDDQFSVERPDGSNFTLKIRSTKLEDSAMYFCASRARLEGTYEQYFGPGTRLTVT.

This clonotype occurred many times. V is TRBV12-3 or TRBV12-4 and J is TRBJ1-1, with D possibly TRBD1 on 5 matching bases. CDR3 size: 16 residues. V was clipped by 5 bases and J by 0 bases, with 16 bases between them. CDR3 residues: CASSSRGIALNTEAFF. CDR3 coding DNA: TGTGCCAGCAGTAGCCGGGGGATTGCTTTGAACACTGAAGCTTTCTTT.

Only a few counts were recorded for this clonotype. The rearrangement uses TRBV7-2 and TRBJ2-1; 12 nucleotides match TRBD2. The length of the CDR3 is 16 residues. In germline, CDR1 is SGHTA, CDR2 FQGNSA. V shed 1 base and J 6 bases; nucleotides not matched to a gene: 4. The CDR3 nucleotides are TGTGCCAGCAGCTTAGTTCTAGCGGGAGGGCCCAATGAGCAGTTCTTC. It codes for CASSLVLAGGPNEQFF. Variable domain in full (rest from reference TRBV7-2 and TRBJ2-1): GAGVSQSPSNKVTEKGKDVELRCDPISGHTALYWYRQSLGQGLEFLIYFQGNSAPDKSGLPSDRFSAERTGGSVSTLTIQRTQQEDSAVYLCASSLVLAGGPNEQFFGPGTRLTVL.

This clonotype was recorded many times. V usage is TRBV29-1 and J usage is TRBJ2-5, with D perhaps being TRBD1 or TRBD2 (6 bases each). Germline CDR1 reads SQVTM; CDR2 reads ANQGSEA. Trimming pared 7 bases from V and 2 bases from J, leaving 23 bases between. This CDR3 spans 16 amino acids. The CDR3 nucleotides are TGCAGCGCTCGAAGTAGTCGGGGGCGAATTCAAGAGACCCAGTACTTC. Residues: CSARSSRGRIQETQYF.

This clonotype is termed medium-sized (0.01 to 0.1%). Sequence at one end of the junction differs from germline and may be a read error. The chain links TRBV4-1 to TRBJ2-7, with TRBD1 identical over 9 bases. The CDR3 has 13 residues. Germline V gene data show CDR1 as MGHRA and CDR2 as YSYEKL. The CDR3 DNA sequence: TGTGCCAGCAGCCAACAGGGGGCGCGGGAACAGTACTTC. It yields the protein CASSQQGAREQYF.

This clonotype appeared many times. The chain recombines TRBV11-2 with TRBJ2-3, with 12 nucleotides matching TRBD2. Germline V lookup: CDR1 SGHAT, CDR2 FQNNGV. The CDR3 covers 18 residues. Trimming removed 3 bases from V and 6 bases from J; junction bases left unmatched: 13. Here the CDR3 reads CASSLSLTSGGLKDTQYF. The CDR3, as DNA: TGTGCCAGCAGCTTGAGCCTGACTAGCGGGGGTTTGAAGGATACGCAGTATTTT.

This clonotype was observed once. V is TRBV19 and J is TRBJ1-5, with D possibly being TRBD1 (5 bases). Trimming removed 6 bases from V and 2 bases from J, with 8 bases in between. Looked up from germline, CDR1 is LNHDA and CDR2 is SQIVND (reference sequence). CDR3 length: 13 amino acids. The CDR3 is CASSDSRNQPQHF. The CDR3 DNA reads as TGTGCCAGTAGCGACAGTCGCAATCAGCCCCAGCATTTT.

In its sample, this clonotype ranks as medium-sized. The rearrangement joins TRBV20-1 to TRBJ2-3, with D possibly TRBD1 on 6 matching bases. Per germline, CDR1 DFQATT and CDR2 SNEGSKA (reference sequence). The CDR3 contains 14 residues. V dropped 1 base and J dropped 0 bases, with 8 bases sitting between them. As DNA, the CDR3 is TGCAGTGCTAGAGGTGGACAGAGCACAGATACGCAGTATTTT. This gives the protein CSARGGQSTDTQYF.

This clonotype was observed many times. The chain links TRBV28 to TRBJ2-2; possibly TRBD1 or TRBD2 for D (5 bases each). Trimming stripped 6 bases from V and 2 bases from J, with 16 bases between. Looked up from germline, CDR1 is MDHEN and CDR2 is SYDVKM. The CDR3 sequence is 16 residues long. The DNA of the CDR3 is TGTGCCAGCAGGCGTTCGGGACCTTCTAACACCGGGGAGCTGTTTTTT. Translated, it gives CASRRSGPSNTGELFF.

This clonotype was found many times. The chain carries TRBV3-1 and TRBJ2-5; D is tentatively TRBD1 or TRBD2 (7 bases each). The ends were cut back, 7 bases at V and 0 bases at J, with 24 bases in the middle. Germline assignment: CDR1 LGHDT and CDR2 YNNKEL (reference sequence). The CDR3 is made up of 18 amino acids. CDR3: CASIEGAKLAGHQETQYF. In DNA, the CDR3 is TGTGCCAGCATTGAGGGGGCGAAGTTAGCGGGCCACCAAGAGACCCAGTACTTC.

This clonotype was recorded a few times. The V call is TRBV12-3 or TRBV12-4, the J call TRBJ1-6; D call uncertain. Trimming removed 4 bases from V and 9 bases from J, with 19 bases in between. This CDR3 is 16 amino acids long. Here the CDR3 reads CASSSTRRIRGSPLHF. CDR3 sequence (DNA): TGTGCCAGCAGTTCCACCCGGAGGATTCGTGGTTCACCCCTCCACTTT.

This clonotype was seen at least ten times. The J gene is TRBJ2-7, the V gene TRBV12-3 or TRBV12-4, with 9 bases identical to TRBD2. J was trimmed by 3 bases and V by 1 base; bases with no gene match: 4. This CDR3 region has 15 residues. DNA for the CDR3: TGTGCCAGCAGTTTAGGTAGCGGGGGCAACTACGAGCAGTACTTC. Its protein is CASSLGSGGNYEQYF.

This clonotype showed up just a few times. The chain links TRBV7-2 to TRBJ2-7; TRBD1 aligns across 9 bases. Looked up from germline, CDR1 is SGHTA and CDR2 is FQGNSA. The CDR3 is 16 residues long. V lost 5 bases, J lost 5 bases, and 13 bases stayed unmatched. CDR3 sequence: CASSRGLGQGGDEQYF. The DNA of the CDR3 is TGTGCCAGCAGCCGTGGTCTGGGACAGGGTGGTGACGAGCAGTACTTC.

This clonotype has ten or more counts. V and J are TRBV19 and TRBJ2-7; D might be TRBD2 (6 bases). The CDR3 extends over 14 amino acids. Deletions cut 6 bases from V and 2 bases from J, with 14 bases between. Looked up from germline, CDR1 is LNHDA and CDR2 is SQIVND (reference sequence). In DNA, the CDR3 is TGTGCCAGTAGCGGGAGCTCGCGGGCCTACGAGCAGTACTTC. It specifies CASSGSSRAYEQYF.

The chain couples TRBV28 to TRBJ2-5; 9 bases line up with TRBD2. Germline V gives CDR1 MDHEN, CDR2 SYDVKM. Unmatched junction bases numbered 7, after V lost 5 bases and J lost 6 bases. This CDR3 contains 14 residues. The CDR3 sequence is CASSRGGGVKTQYF. CDR3 nucleotide sequence: TGTGCCAGCAGTCGCGGGGGGGGTGTGAAGACCCAGTACTTC.

This clonotype has just a few counts. This chain links TRBV23-1 with TRBJ2-4; D assignment may be TRBD1 or TRBD2 (5 bases each). TRBV23-1 is reported as an ORF; its role is uncertain. This CDR3 comprises 15 residues. The germline V and J ends were trimmed by 4 bases and 1 base, with 11 bases remaining between them. The CDR3 region is CASSLTGTAKNIQYF. The CDR3 nucleotides read TGCGCCAGCAGTCTAACGGGGACGGCCAAAAACATTCAGTACTTC.

CDR3 region: CASSLFGQEDNEQFF. CDR3 bases: TGTGCCAGCAGCCTCTTTGGACAGGAAGACAATGAGCAGTTCTTC. This chain uses TRBV7-2 with TRBJ2-1; TRBD1 matches 7 bases. CDR1 is SGHTA and CDR2 is FQGNSA in the germline V gene. The CDR3 runs to 15 residues. V trimming: 5 bases; J trimming: 5 bases; junction bases outside the gene matches: 9.

At least ten counts were recorded for this clonotype. This chain uses TRBV19 with TRBJ1-3; no firm D call. V lost 4 bases and J lost 1, with 14 bases in between. Germline V CDR1 and CDR2: LNHDA, SQIVND (reference sequence). The CDR3 is 16 amino acids. The CDR3 protein is CASSSIQDSSGNTIYF. The CDR3 DNA follows: TGTGCCAGTAGTAGTATTCAGGATTCGTCTGGAAACACCATATATTTT. The variable domain in full, with the rest retrieved from reference TRBV19 and TRBJ1-3, is DGGITQSPKYLFRKEGQNVTLSCEQNLNHDAMYWYRQDPGQGLRLIYYSQIVNDFQKGDIAEGYSVSREKKESFPLTVTSAQKNPTAFYLCASSSIQDSSGNTIYFGEGSWLTVV.

The chain combines TRBV29-1 with TRBJ1-2, with D perhaps TRBD1 (6 bases). Germline V lookup: CDR1 SQVTM, CDR2 ANQGSEA. With 5 bases removed from V and 10 bases from J, the gap between germline ends came to 26 bases. This CDR3 is built from 15 residues. The CDR3: CSVLLAGAQRLTYTF. Written as DNA, the CDR3 is TGCAGCGTTCTCCTCGCGGGGGCTCAGCGACTAACCTACACCTTC.

This clonotype was counted ten times or more. The rearrangement joins TRBV9 to TRBJ2-5; D unclear. V was clipped by 0 bases and J by 5 bases, with 8 bases between them. CDR1 is SGDLS and CDR2 is YYNGEE in the germline V gene. The CDR3 covers 13 residues. The CDR3 reads CASSVGVSETQYF. The CDR3 DNA reads as TGTGCCAGCAGCGTAGGAGTTTCGGAGACCCAGTACTTC.

This clonotype has at least ten counts. J is TRBJ2-1 and V is TRBV4-1; D not certain. Per the germline V gene, CDR1 is MGHRA and CDR2 is YSYEKL. The CDR3 runs 13 residues. V was pared by 3 bases and J by 9 bases, with 12 bases between. This CDR3 reads CASSQPGSGEQFF. CDR3 in DNA: TGCGCCAGCAGCCAGCCGGGTTCGGGTGAGCAGTTCTTC.

This clonotype was picked up many times. The V call is TRBV27, the J call TRBJ1-2; no reliable D call. Germline loops: CDR1 MNHEY, CDR2 SMNVEV (reference sequence). This CDR3 spans 12 amino acids. Trimming removed 3 bases at V and 8 bases at J, with 10 bases between. Written as DNA, the CDR3 is TGTGCCAGCAGTTTGGGAGGCAGCGGCTACACCTTC. This codes for CASSLGGSGYTF.

This clonotype has at least ten counts. The rearrangement links TRBV4-1 to TRBJ2-1; 9 bases are shared with TRBD2. The CDR3 spans 18 residues. Germline V gives CDR1 MGHRA, CDR2 YSYEKL. The ends lost 1 base at V and 2 bases at J; junction bases unmatched: 9. CDR3 bases: TGCGCCAGCAGCCAAGCGTTAGCGGGAGTAATGCCCTACAATGAGCAGTTCTTC. Translation gives CASSQALAGVMPYNEQFF.

This clonotype was seen repeatedly, ten times or more. The V call is TRBV5-4, the J call TRBJ2-1, with TRBD2 matching over 11 bases. Germline V gene sequence: CDR1 SGHNT, CDR2 YYREEE (reference sequence). The V segment lost 0 bases and the J segment 10 bases; nucleotides outside the gene matches: 3. This CDR3 is built from 14 residues. CDR3 sequence (DNA): TGTGCCAGCAGCTTGGAACTAGCGGGAGTCGAGCAGTTCTTC. Amino acids: CASSLELAGVEQFF.

This clonotype was observed many times. The chain carries TRBV28 and TRBJ2-7; TRBD1 agrees at 7 bases. This CDR3 spans 14 amino acids. Germline assignment: CDR1 MDHEN and CDR2 SYDVKM. With V trimmed by 3 bases and J by 4 bases, 6 bases remained unmatched. In DNA, the CDR3 is TGTGCCAGCAGTTTCCCCGGGACAGAGTACGAGCAGTACTTC. Translating gives CASSFPGTEYEQYF.